This T cell receptor beta chain was captured by sequencing in a study of blood T cell repertoires in COVID-19. Study overall: COVID-19 samples from acute and convalescent phases originated in the United States, Italy and Spain. T cells, B-cell-depleted T cells, or PBMCs provided the cDNA or gDNA that served as material.

The table lists this clone with a count of one. Germline V gene lookup returns CDR1 SGHVS and CDR2 FNYEAQ. The CDR3 has 15 amino acids. Trimming at V came to 4 bases and at J to 6 bases, leaving 4 bases not matched to a gene. The assay was immunoSEQ multiplex PCR, and TCRdb's table has in-frame clones only and misses some. The repertoire holds roughly 260,000 clones, roughly nine tenths seen once, with around 10% in the top ten. Sequencing was performed on peripheral blood. This sequence was found in a man aged 35 to 55 who had recovered from COVID-19. This sequence joins TRBV7-6 and TRBJ2-2, with 11 bases matching TRBD1. CDR3 sequence (DNA): TGTGCCAGCAGCTCCGGGACAGGGGGTCCCGGGGAGCTGTTTTTT. It yields the protein CASSSGTGGPGELFF.